The 9 T cell receptor beta chains given below trace back to one sample, sequenced in a study of blood T cell repertoires in COVID-19. This table comes from immunoSEQ multiplex PCR, and its TCRdb copy is limited to in-frame clones, with some not included. The sample yields some 670,000 clones, 70% to 90% seen once. The sequencing input was peripheral blood. The receptors come from a woman aged 18-29 years with acute or convalescent COVID-19.

V gene TRBV4-1 combines with J gene TRBJ2-7; D call uncertain. The germline gives CDR1 MGHRA, CDR2 YSYEKL. V gave up 0 bases and J gave up 3 bases, with 6 bases separating them. The CDR3 spans 13 residues. As DNA, the CDR3 is TGCGCCAGCAGCCAAGACGCGGACTACGAGCAGTACTTC. It specifies CASSQDADYEQYF.

A remark on this clone: One junction end does not reproduce the germline sequence, and a read error may be involved. V is TRBV19 and J is TRBJ1-5, with 7 positions matching TRBD1. Germline CDR1 is LNHDA and CDR2 is SQIVND (reference sequence). This CDR3 contains 15 residues. The CDR3 region has the DNA TGTGCCGGTAGTCTCGACAGGGTGGGAAATCAGCCCCAGCATTTT. Encoded protein: CAGSLDRVGNQPQHF. Full variable domain (missing parts from reference TRBV19 and TRBJ1-5): DGGITQSPKYLFRKEGQNVTLSCEQNLNHDAMYWYRQDPGQGLRLIYYSQIVNDFQKGDIAEGYSVSREKKESFPLTVTSAQKNPTAFYLCAGSLDRVGNQPQHFGDGTRLSIL.

J is TRBJ2-7 and V is TRBV6-5; 7 nucleotides agree with TRBD1. Per the germline V gene, CDR1 is MNHEY and CDR2 is SVGAGI. The CDR3 is 12 amino acids. With 6 bases clipped from V and 8 bases from J, the junction kept 7 bases outside the gene matches. CDR3 bases: TGTGCCAGCAGACGACAGGGCTTCAAGCAGTACTTC. It yields the protein CASRRQGFKQYF.

The chain employs TRBV5-1 and TRBJ1-1, with TRBD1 matching 9 bases. Germline CDR1 is SGHRS and CDR2 is YFSETQ. Germline trimming cut 7 bases from V and 5 bases from J; bases unmatched to any gene: 6. The length of the CDR3 is 13 residues. DNA of the CDR3: TGCGCCAGCTCGGACAGGGGATTGACTGAAGCTTTCTTT. Residues: CASSDRGLTEAFF. Full variable domain (remainder filled in from reference TRBV5-1 and TRBJ1-1): KAGVTQTPRYLIKTRGQQVTLSCSPISGHRSVSWYQQTPGQGLQFLFEYFSETQRNKGNFPGRFSGRQFSNSRSEMNVSTLELGDSALYLCASSDRGLTEAFFGQGTRLTVV.

This chain joins TRBV27 and TRBJ1-1, with 8 bases matching TRBD1. Germline assignment: CDR1 MNHEY and CDR2 SMNVEV (reference sequence). CDR3 size: 14 residues. Trimming removed 2 bases from V and 7 bases from J; junction bases left unmatched: 6. In nucleotides, the CDR3 is TGTGCCAGCAGTTTAAACAGGGGGGAGGGTGAAGCTTTCTTT. Translating it yields CASSLNRGEGEAFF.

This CDR3 reads CASSELSGGPDTQYF. The CDR3 coding sequence is TGTGCCAGCAGTGAGCTGAGCGGGGGCCCAGATACGCAGTATTTT. The V and J genes are TRBV2 and TRBJ2-3; 8 nucleotides align to TRBD2. Unmatched junction bases numbered 6, after V lost 3 bases and J lost 4 bases. The CDR3 length is 15 residues. The V gene's germline CDR1 is SNHLY and CDR2 FYNNEI.

The rearrangement joins TRBV19 to TRBJ1-3; TRBD1 agrees at 9 bases. Germline assignment: CDR1 LNHDA and CDR2 SQIVND (reference sequence). Losses at the gene ends were 3 bases for V and 4 bases for J; bases not matched to a gene: 7. CDR3 size: 16 residues. DNA for the CDR3: TGTGCCAGTAGTATGTTGGGACAGGGATCGGGAAACACCATATATTTT. The encoded protein is CASSMLGQGSGNTIYF.

The chain has TRBV5-4 and TRBJ2-7, with TRBD2 as a possible D gene (5 bases). The V end lost 2 bases, the J end lost 5 bases, and 11 bases lay between the germline ends. The CDR3 sequence is 13 residues long. In germline, CDR1 is SGHNT, CDR2 YYREEE (reference sequence). The DNA of the CDR3 is TGTGCCAGCAGCTTCCCCGGACTGGACGAGCAGTACTTC. Translation: CASSFPGLDEQYF.

V gene TRBV7-8 combines with J gene TRBJ1-1; no reliable D call. CDR1 and CDR2 from the germline V gene are SGHVS and FQNEAQ. CDR3 length: 15 amino acids. Trimming stripped 5 bases from V and 4 bases from J, with 17 bases between. CDR3 amino acids: CASSPARSRGTEAFF. The DNA of the CDR3 is TGTGCCAGCAGCCCCGCCCGGTCGCGAGGCACTGAAGCTTTCTTT.